This T cell receptor beta chain was identified during a study of blood T cell repertoires in COVID-19. Overall study context: The origin of the acute and convalescent COVID-19 samples was the United States, Italy and Spain.

Adults between roughly 18 and 95 years of age took part from 20 to 25 US areas. The study assigned cohorts using participant-reported clinical history. The assay was immunoSEQ multiplex PCR, and TCRdb's table has in-frame clones only and misses some. The data hold 150,000 to 200,000 clones, with under 80% observed a single time. This CDR3 is built from 15 residues. J lost 8 bases, V lost 3 bases, and 10 bases had no gene match. Germline assignment: CDR1 KGHDR and CDR2 SFDVKD. The sample consisted of PBMCs or T cells enriched from blood (not recorded which). The sequence came from a woman aged 45-65 years with acute COVID-19. The chain is built from TRBV24-1 and TRBJ1-2; 8 nucleotides match TRBD1. The DNA of the CDR3 is TGTGCCACCAGTGATCCCCGAACAGGGGGGAAAGGCTACACCTTC. Encoded protein: CATSDPRTGGKGYTF.